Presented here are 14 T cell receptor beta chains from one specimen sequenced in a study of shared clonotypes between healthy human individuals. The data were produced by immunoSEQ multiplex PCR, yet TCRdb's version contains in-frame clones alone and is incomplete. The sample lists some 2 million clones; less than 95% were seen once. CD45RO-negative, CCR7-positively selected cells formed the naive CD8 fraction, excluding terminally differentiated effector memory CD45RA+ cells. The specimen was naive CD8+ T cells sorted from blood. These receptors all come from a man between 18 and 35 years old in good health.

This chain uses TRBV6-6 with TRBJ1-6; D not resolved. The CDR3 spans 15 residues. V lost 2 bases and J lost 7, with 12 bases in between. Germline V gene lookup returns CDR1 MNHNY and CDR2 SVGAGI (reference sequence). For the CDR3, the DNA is TGTGCCAGCAGTTACCAAGCCCTGGGGAATTCACCCCTCCACTTT. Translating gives CASSYQALGNSPLHF.

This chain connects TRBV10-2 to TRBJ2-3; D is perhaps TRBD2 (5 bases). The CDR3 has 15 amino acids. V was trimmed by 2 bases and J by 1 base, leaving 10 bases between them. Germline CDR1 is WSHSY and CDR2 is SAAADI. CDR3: CASSERGWGTDTQYF. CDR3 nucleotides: TGCGCCAGCAGTGAGCGGGGATGGGGCACAGATACGCAGTATTTT.

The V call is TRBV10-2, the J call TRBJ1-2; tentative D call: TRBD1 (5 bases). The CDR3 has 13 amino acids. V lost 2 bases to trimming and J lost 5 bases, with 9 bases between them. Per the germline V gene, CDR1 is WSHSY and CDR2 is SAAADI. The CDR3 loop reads CASSENRGYGYTF. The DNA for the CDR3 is TGCGCCAGCAGTGAGAATCGGGGGTATGGCTACACCTTC.

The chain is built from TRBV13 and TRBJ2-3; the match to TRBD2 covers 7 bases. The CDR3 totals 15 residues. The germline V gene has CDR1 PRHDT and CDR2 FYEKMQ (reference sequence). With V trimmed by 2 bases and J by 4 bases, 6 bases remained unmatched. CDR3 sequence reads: CASSLQGLPSDTQYF. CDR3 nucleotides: TGTGCCAGCAGCTTACAGGGACTACCTTCAGATACGCAGTATTTT.

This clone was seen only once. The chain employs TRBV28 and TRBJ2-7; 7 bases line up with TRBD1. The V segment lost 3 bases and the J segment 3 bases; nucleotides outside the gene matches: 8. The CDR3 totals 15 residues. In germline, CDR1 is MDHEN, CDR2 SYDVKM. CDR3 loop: CASSFLGQGDYEQYF. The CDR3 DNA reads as TGTGCCAGCAGTTTTTTGGGTCAGGGGGACTACGAGCAGTACTTC.

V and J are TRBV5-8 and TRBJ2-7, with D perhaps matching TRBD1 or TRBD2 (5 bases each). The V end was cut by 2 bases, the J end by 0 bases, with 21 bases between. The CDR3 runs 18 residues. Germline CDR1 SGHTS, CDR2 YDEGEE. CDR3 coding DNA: TGTGCCAGCAGCTTTTCCTCGGGGCGCGGACGAGGCTCCTACGAGCAGTACTTC. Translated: CASSFSSGRGRGSYEQYF.

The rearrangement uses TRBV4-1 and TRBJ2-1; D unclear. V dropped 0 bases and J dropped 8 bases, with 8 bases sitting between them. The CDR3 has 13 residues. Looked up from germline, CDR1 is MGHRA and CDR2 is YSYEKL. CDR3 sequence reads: CASSQEDLDEQFF. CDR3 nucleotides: TGCGCCAGCAGCCAAGAGGACCTAGATGAGCAGTTCTTC.

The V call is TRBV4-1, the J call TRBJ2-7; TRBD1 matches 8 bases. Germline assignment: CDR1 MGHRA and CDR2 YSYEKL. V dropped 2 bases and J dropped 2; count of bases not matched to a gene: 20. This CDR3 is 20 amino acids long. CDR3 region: CASSQPITNSRGQAPYEQYF. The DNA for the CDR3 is TGCGCCAGCAGCCAACCCATAACAAACAGCCGGGGACAGGCTCCCTACGAGCAGTACTTC.

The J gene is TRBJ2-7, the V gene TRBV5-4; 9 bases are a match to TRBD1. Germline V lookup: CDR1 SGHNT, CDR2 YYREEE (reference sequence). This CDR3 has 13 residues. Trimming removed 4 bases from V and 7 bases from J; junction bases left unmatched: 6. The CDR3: CASSVQGAWEQYF. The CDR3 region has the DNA TGTGCCAGCAGCGTACAGGGGGCATGGGAGCAGTACTTC.

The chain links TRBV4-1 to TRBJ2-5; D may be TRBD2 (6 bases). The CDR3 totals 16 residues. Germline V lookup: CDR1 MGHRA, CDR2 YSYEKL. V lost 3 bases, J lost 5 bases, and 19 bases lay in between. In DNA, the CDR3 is TGCGCCAGCAGCCACCCCCCCGGGGGAGCAAGGGAGACCCAGTACTTC. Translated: CASSHPPGGARETQYF.

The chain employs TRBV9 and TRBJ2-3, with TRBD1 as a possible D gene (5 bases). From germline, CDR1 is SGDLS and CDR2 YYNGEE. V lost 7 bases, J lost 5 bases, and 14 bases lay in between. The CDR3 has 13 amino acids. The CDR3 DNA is TGTGCCAGCTCTTTGACAGTGGTAGATACGCAGTATTTT. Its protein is CASSLTVVDTQYF.

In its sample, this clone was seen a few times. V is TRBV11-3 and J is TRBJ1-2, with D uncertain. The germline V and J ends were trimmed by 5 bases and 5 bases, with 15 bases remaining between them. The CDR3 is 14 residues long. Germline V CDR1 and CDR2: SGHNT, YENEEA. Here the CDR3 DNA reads TGTGCCAGCAGCGCGGCCACGGTTAGGTATGGCTACACCTTC. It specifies CASSAATVRYGYTF.

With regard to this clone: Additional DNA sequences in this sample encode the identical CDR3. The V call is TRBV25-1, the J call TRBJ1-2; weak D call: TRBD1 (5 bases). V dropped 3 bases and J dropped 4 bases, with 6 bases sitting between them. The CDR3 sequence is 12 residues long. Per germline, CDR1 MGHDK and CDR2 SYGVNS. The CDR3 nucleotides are TGTGCCAGCAGTGATGGGGGCTATGGCTACACCTTC. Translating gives CASSDGGYGYTF.

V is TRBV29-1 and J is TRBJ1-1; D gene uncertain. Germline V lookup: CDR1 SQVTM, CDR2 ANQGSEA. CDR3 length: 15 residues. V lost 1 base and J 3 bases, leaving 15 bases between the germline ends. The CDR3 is CSVEGWRAEDTEAFF. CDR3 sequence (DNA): TGCAGCGTTGAAGGCTGGAGGGCGGAGGACACTGAAGCTTTCTTT.